These 22 T cell receptor beta chains were all obtained from the same sample, sequenced in a study of blood T cell repertoires in COVID-19. Sequenced by immunoSEQ multiplex PCR; TCRdb stores in-frame clones only, minus some. The sample includes over 400,000 clones, 80% to 90% of them seen just once. The source material was peripheral blood. Source of these receptors: a woman in her 30s with active or convalescent COVID-19.

The chain links TRBV25-1 to TRBJ2-5; D is possibly TRBD2 (6 bases). The CDR3 spans 13 residues. The V end lost 6 bases, the J end lost 0 bases, and 8 bases lay between the germline ends. Germline V lookup: CDR1 MGHDK, CDR2 SYGVNS. CDR3 bases: TGTGCCAGCAGCGGGGGTAACCAAGAGACCCAGTACTTC. Protein sequence: CASSGGNQETQYF.

The chain has TRBV7-2 and TRBJ2-1, with 9 bases that match TRBD2. Germline loops: CDR1 SGHTA, CDR2 FQGNSA. The CDR3 has 18 residues. Trimming took 2 bases from V and 8 from J; bases not matched to a gene: 16. CDR3 protein: CASSLIVGGLAGWDEQFF. The DNA of the CDR3 is TGTGCCAGCAGCTTAATCGTAGGCGGTCTAGCGGGGTGGGATGAGCAGTTCTTC. The whole variable domain, filled in from reference TRBV7-2 and TRBJ2-1, reads GAGVSQSPSNKVTEKGKDVELRCDPISGHTALYWYRQSLGQGLEFLIYFQGNSAPDKSGLPSDRFSAERTGGSVSTLTIQRTQQEDSAVYLCASSLIVGGLAGWDEQFFGPGTRLTVL.

The chain is built from TRBV19 and TRBJ2-1; 8 bases fit TRBD2. Germline V gene sequence: CDR1 LNHDA, CDR2 SQIVND (reference sequence). The CDR3 consists of 14 residues. The V and J ends lost 6 bases and 7 bases, in that order; junction bases with no gene match: 8. The CDR3 loop is CASRESGRKNEQFF. In DNA, the CDR3 is TGTGCCAGTAGGGAAAGCGGGAGAAAGAATGAGCAGTTCTTC.

The gene calls are TRBV6-6 and TRBJ1-1, with TRBD1 matching over 8 bases. With 9 bases clipped from V and 3 bases from J, the junction kept 6 bases outside the gene matches. Germline V gene sequence: CDR1 MNHNY, CDR2 SVGAGI (reference sequence). This CDR3 region has 13 residues. The CDR3: CASGRGRDTEAFF. CDR3 DNA: TGTGCCAGTGGCAGGGGGCGGGACACTGAAGCTTTCTTT.

The chain recombines TRBV5-1 with TRBJ2-3; no clear D. The V and J ends lost 0 bases and 4 bases respectively, with 9 bases between them. The CDR3 runs 14 residues. CDR1 and CDR2 (germline): SGHRS, YFSETQ. Here the CDR3 reads CASSLVAEADTQYF. The CDR3, as DNA: TGCGCCAGCAGCTTGGTGGCAGAAGCAGATACGCAGTATTTT.

The rearrangement links TRBV7-8 to TRBJ1-2, with D tentatively TRBD1 (5 bases). CDR3 size: 18 residues. In germline, CDR1 is SGHVS, CDR2 FQNEAQ. Deletions cut 6 bases from V and 5 bases from J, with 28 bases between. This chain's CDR3 is CASREKRWGDKQTYGYTF. As DNA, the CDR3 is TGTGCCAGCAGAGAGAAACGGTGGGGCGATAAACAAACTTATGGCTACACCTTC.

The chain is built from TRBV28 and TRBJ1-5; D is unclear. The germline V gene encodes CDR1 MDHEN and CDR2 SYDVKM. This CDR3 contains 13 residues. V lost 2 bases, J lost 6 bases, and 8 bases lay in between. CDR3 region: CASSLGGPQPQHF. The CDR3 DNA is TGTGCCAGCAGTTTAGGAGGGCCTCAGCCCCAGCATTTT.

Only one count was recorded for this clone. The chain couples TRBV18 to TRBJ2-1, with unresolved D. V was shortened by 2 bases and J by 3 bases, with 14 bases between the two germline ends. Germline V gives CDR1 KGHSH, CDR2 LQKENI. The CDR3 spans 16 residues. CDR3 DNA: TGTGCCAGCTCACCATTCGGAGACGGCTACTACAATGAGCAGTTCTTC. This translates into CASSPFGDGYYNEQFF.

This chain links TRBV12-3 or TRBV12-4 with TRBJ2-2, with 7 bases matching TRBD1. V shed 7 bases and J 6 bases; nucleotides not matched to a gene: 2. This CDR3 has 12 residues. The CDR3 DNA follows: TGTGCCAGCACCCAGGGGGCCGGGGAGCTGTTTTTT. As protein: CASTQGAGELFF.

The chain uses TRBV18 and TRBJ1-3, with D tentatively TRBD1 (6 bases). The CDR3 covers 16 residues. Trimming removed 2 bases from V and 0 bases from J, with 11 bases in between. The germline V gene has CDR1 KGHSH and CDR2 LQKENI. The CDR3 loop reads CASSPSQGSSGNTIYF. CDR3 DNA sequence: TGTGCCAGCTCACCATCTCAGGGGTCCTCTGGAAACACCATATATTTT.

The gene calls are TRBV18 and TRBJ1-5; D is possibly TRBD1 (6 bases). The CDR3 covers 15 residues. Between the trimmed V and J ends, which lost 3 bases and 6 bases, there was a span of 15 bases. Germline V lookup: CDR1 KGHSH, CDR2 LQKENI. The CDR3 nucleotides read TGTGCCAGCTCACCGTACAGGGCTACGGGTCAGCCCCAGCATTTT. This gives the protein CASSPYRATGQPQHF.

This chain joins TRBV6-2 or TRBV6-3 and TRBJ2-5; TRBD1 is a possible D gene (6 bases). The CDR3 runs 15 residues. V shed 7 bases and J shed 4 bases, with 19 bases lying between them. CDR1 and CDR2 (germline): MNHEY, SVGEGT. The CDR3 DNA reads as TGTGCCAGCATCCCCCTACAGGGAACGGGAGAGACCCAGTACTTC. Amino acid sequence: CASIPLQGTGETQYF.

The V call is TRBV5-1, the J call TRBJ1-1, with D possibly matching TRBD1 (5 bases). The germline V gene has CDR1 SGHRS and CDR2 YFSETQ. The CDR3 runs 14 residues. Trimming left V 4 bases short and J 3 bases short, with 13 bases between. Written as DNA, the CDR3 is TGCGCCAGCAGCCCCGGAGGGGAGTACACTGAAGCTTTCTTT. Translated, it gives CASSPGGEYTEAFF.

Only a few counts were recorded for this clone. The chain employs TRBV19 and TRBJ2-7; TRBD1 is a possible D gene (5 bases). The CDR3 extends over 16 amino acids. The V gene lost 8 bases and the J gene lost 0 bases, with 20 bases spanning the gap. Germline-derived CDR1 and CDR2 are LNHDA and SQIVND (reference sequence). The CDR3 bases are TGTGCCAGTTCGATCTCCGACAGACAGAGCTCCTACGAGCAGTACTTC. Its protein product is CASSISDRQSSYEQYF.

The gene calls are TRBV5-1 and TRBJ2-1; 12 positions agree with TRBD1. CDR3 size: 15 residues. Germline CDR1 is SGHRS and CDR2 is YFSETQ. V shed 5 bases, J shed 8 bases, and the junction held 8 bases outside the gene matches. In DNA form, the CDR3 reads TGCGCCAGCAGAGCCGGGACAGGGGGCGTCGATGAGCAGTTCTTC. It codes for CASRAGTGGVDEQFF.

The V call is TRBV3-1 (or the pseudogene TRBV3-2), the J call TRBJ2-7; 10 bases line up with TRBD1. This CDR3 has 15 amino acids. Per germline, CDR1 LGHDT and CDR2 YNNKEL (reference sequence). Trimming removed 3 bases from V and 6 bases from J; junction bases left unmatched: 8. CDR3 loop: CASSHPGQGQLEQYF. The CDR3 DNA reads TGTGCCAGCAGCCACCCGGGACAGGGGCAACTCGAGCAGTACTTC.

J is TRBJ1-3 and V is TRBV3-1 (or the pseudogene TRBV3-2), with D unclear. CDR3 length: 16 residues. V lost 1 base and J lost 0, with 10 bases in between. Looked up from germline, CDR1 is LGHDT and CDR2 is YNNKEL (reference sequence). The CDR3 DNA follows: TGTGCCAGCAGCCAAGGGCCGGGTAACTCTGGAAACACCATATATTTT. Protein product: CASSQGPGNSGNTIYF.

The chain combines TRBV7-8 with TRBJ1-5, with 9 bases fitting TRBD1. The CDR3 covers 17 residues. Germline-derived CDR1 and CDR2 are SGHVS and FQNEAQ. V lost 4 bases and J lost 7; bases outside the gene matches: 14. The CDR3 DNA follows: TGTGCCAGCAGCTCCCTAGAGGCAGACAGGGGGAAACAGCCCCAGCATTTT. Its protein is CASSSLEADRGKQPQHF.

The chain links TRBV19 to TRBJ2-5, with TRBD1 identical over 8 bases. There are 16 residues in the CDR3. Germline V lookup: CDR1 LNHDA, CDR2 SQIVND (reference sequence). V dropped 6 bases and J dropped 2; count of bases not matched to a gene: 11. CDR3 DNA: TGTGCCAGTAGCCTCGCACACAGGGGGACACAAGAGACCCAGTACTTC. Protein product: CASSLAHRGTQETQYF.

The chain employs TRBV25-1 and TRBJ2-7, with a possible D match to TRBD2 (6 bases). The CDR3 spans 15 residues. CDR1 and CDR2 (germline): MGHDK, SYGVNS. V was shortened by 1 base and J by 7 bases, with 17 bases between the two germline ends. The CDR3 spells CASSESRPKAGEQYF. As DNA, the CDR3 is TGTGCCAGCAGTGAATCACGGCCTAAAGCGGGTGAGCAGTACTTC.

This chain connects TRBV10-2 to TRBJ2-7, with 8 bases aligning to TRBD2. The ends lost 5 bases at V and 6 bases at J; junction bases unmatched: 6. The CDR3 loop spans 13 amino acids. Germline V gene data show CDR1 as WSHSY and CDR2 as SAAADI. The CDR3 DNA sequence: TGCGCCAGCAGTCCCGCCGGGAGGGGCGAGCAGTACTTC. Translating it yields CASSPAGRGEQYF.

J is TRBJ2-1 and V is TRBV2; TRBD2 matches at 8 bases. CDR3 length: 14 residues. Trimming cost V 6 bases and J 9 bases; bases outside gene matches: 10. Germline V gives CDR1 SNHLY, CDR2 FYNNEI. CDR3: CASSLGTRFAEQFF. As DNA, the CDR3 is TGTGCCAGCAGCCTAGGGACTAGATTTGCTGAGCAGTTCTTC.